The clone carrying this TCR beta chain was detected only a few times. TCRdb used MiXCR to reprocess the RACE reads, holding one entry per CDR3 protein. The profile covers some 180,000 distinct CDR3 sequences, with approximately 24% appearing a single time and under 2.5% taken by the ten largest. This record belongs to a study of human T cells and chemical hapten exposure. This CDR3 comprises 15 residues. Germline assignment: CDR1 SGHAT and CDR2 FQNNGV. V was pared by 0 bases and J by 4 bases, with 12 bases between. Time point meaning: patch test 3, about 24 weeks after DPC sensitization. Treatment specified: therapeutic diphenylcyclopropenone sensitization with weekly scalp DPC.

V and J are TRBV11-2 and TRBJ2-5, with D maybe TRBD2 (6 bases). This clonotype originated in a woman between 35 and 50 years old with alopecia areata. Some clones in this sample may be carry-over from other donors' samples. The specimen comprised whole blood, sampled in connection with sensitization to the hapten diphenylcyclopropenone (DPC). In nucleotides, the CDR3 is TGTGCCAGCAGCTTAGATCCGGGACTCGGAGAGACCCAGTACTTC. Its protein is CASSLDPGLGETQYF.